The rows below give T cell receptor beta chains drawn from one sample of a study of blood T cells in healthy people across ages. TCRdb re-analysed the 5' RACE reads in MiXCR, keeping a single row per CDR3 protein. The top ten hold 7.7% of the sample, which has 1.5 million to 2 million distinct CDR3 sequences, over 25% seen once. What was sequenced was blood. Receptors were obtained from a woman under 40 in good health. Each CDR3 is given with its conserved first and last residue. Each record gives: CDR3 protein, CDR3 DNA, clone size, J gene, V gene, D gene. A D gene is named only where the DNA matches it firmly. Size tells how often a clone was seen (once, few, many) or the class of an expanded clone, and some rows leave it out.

CDR3 protein: CSGGNRGPEQYF; CDR3 DNA: TGCAGCGGGGGAAACAGGGGACCCGAGCAGTACTTC; clone size: -; J gene: TRBJ2-7; V gene: TRBV29-1; D gene: TRBD1
CDR3 protein: CASSWDIGQPQHF; CDR3 DNA: TGTGCCAGCAGTTGGGACATCGGTCAGCCCCAGCATTTT; clone size: -; J gene: TRBJ1-5; V gene: TRBV2; D gene: -
CDR3 protein: CSGVFLGGIQYF; CDR3 DNA: TGCAGCGGCGTATTCTTGGGCGGCATTCAGTACTTC; clone size: few; J gene: TRBJ2-4; V gene: TRBV29-1; D gene: -
CDR3 protein: CASSRDARTEQFF; CDR3 DNA: TGTGCCAGCAGCCGGGACGCCCGGACCGAGCAGTTCTTC; clone size: -; J gene: TRBJ2-1; V gene: TRBV12-3/TRBV12-4; D gene: -
CDR3 protein: CASSEGSAGANVLTF; CDR3 DNA: TGTGCCAGCAGTGAGGGATCGGCTGGGGCCAACGTCCTGACTTTC; clone size: many; J gene: TRBJ2-6; V gene: TRBV6-1; D gene: -
CDR3 protein: CATRQGEQETQYF; CDR3 DNA: TGTGCCACCCGACAGGGGGAACAAGAGACCCAGTACTTC; clone size: -; J gene: TRBJ2-5; V gene: TRBV2; D gene: TRBD1
CDR3 protein: CAISESTAGKEQYF; CDR3 DNA: TGTGCCATCAGTGAGTCGACAGCGGGAAAAGAGCAGTACTTC; clone size: few; J gene: TRBJ2-5; V gene: TRBV10-3; D gene: TRBD2
CDR3 protein: CASSPSGKYNEQFF; CDR3 DNA: TGTGCCAGCTCCCCAAGCGGGAAGTACAATGAGCAGTTCTTC; clone size: -; J gene: TRBJ2-1; V gene: TRBV18; D gene: TRBD2
CDR3 protein: CASSLGHQNTGELFF; CDR3 DNA: TGCGCCAGCAGCTTGGGACACCAGAACACCGGGGAGCTGTTTTTT; clone size: few; J gene: TRBJ2-2; V gene: TRBV5-1; D gene: -
CDR3 protein: CASKRSGRQNIQYF; CDR3 DNA: TGTGCCAGCAAAAGAAGTGGCAGGCAAAACATTCAGTACTTC; clone size: many; J gene: TRBJ2-4; V gene: TRBV28; D gene: -
CDR3 protein: CSVMGSGANVLTF; CDR3 DNA: TGCAGCGTAATGGGCTCTGGGGCCAACGTCCTGACTTTC; clone size: -; J gene: TRBJ2-6; V gene: TRBV29-1; D gene: -
CDR3 protein: CASSSLGGAIQPQHF; CDR3 DNA: TGTGCCAGCAGCTCTCTCGGGGGGGCTATTCAGCCCCAGCATTTT; clone size: -; J gene: TRBJ1-5; V gene: TRBV5-6; D gene: -
CDR3 protein: CASSAGARDQPQHF; CDR3 DNA: TGTGCCAGCAGCGCCGGAGCCCGGGATCAGCCCCAGCATTTT; clone size: many; J gene: TRBJ1-5; V gene: TRBV2; D gene: -
CDR3 protein: CASSSRDRGREDGYTF; CDR3 DNA: TGTGCCAGCAGTTCCCGGGACAGGGGGCGCGAGGATGGCTACACCTTC; clone size: -; J gene: TRBJ1-2; V gene: TRBV6-5; D gene: TRBD1
CDR3 protein: CSARGSGGLNEQFF; CDR3 DNA: TGCAGTGCTAGGGGTAGCGGGGGCCTCAATGAGCAGTTCTTC; clone size: -; J gene: TRBJ2-1; V gene: TRBV20-1; D gene: TRBD2
CDR3 protein: CATRDMVYEQYF; CDR3 DNA: TGTGCCACCCGGGACATGGTCTACGAGCAGTACTTC; clone size: many; J gene: TRBJ2-7; V gene: TRBV6-6; D gene: -
CDR3 protein: CSASLPIGPEQYF; CDR3 DNA: TGCAGTGCTAGTCTCCCGATTGGGCCGGAGCAGTACTTC; clone size: -; J gene: TRBJ2-5; V gene: TRBV20-1; D gene: -
CDR3 protein: CSVRLRQLAKNIQYF; CDR3 DNA: TGCAGCGTCCGACTCCGACAACTGGCCAAAAACATTCAGTACTTC; clone size: -; J gene: TRBJ2-4; V gene: TRBV29-1; D gene: -
CDR3 protein: CSASYGGPQREQYF; CDR3 DNA: TGCAGTGCTAGCTATGGGGGCCCACAACGCGAGCAGTACTTC; clone size: -; J gene: TRBJ2-7; V gene: TRBV20-1; D gene: -
CDR3 protein: CASSLVPGGTYEQYF; CDR3 DNA: TGCGCCAGCAGCTTGGTGCCAGGGGGTACCTACGAGCAGTACTTC; clone size: -; J gene: TRBJ2-7; V gene: TRBV5-1; D gene: TRBD1
CDR3 protein: CASSLGDTVIQPLHF; CDR3 DNA: TGTGCCAGCAGCTTAGGGGACACCGTAATTCAACCCCTCCACTTT; clone size: -; J gene: TRBJ1-6; V gene: TRBV7-2; D gene: -
CDR3 protein: CASSSTGEQDEQYF; CDR3 DNA: TGTGCCAGCAGCTCAACAGGGGAGCAGGACGAGCAGTACTTC; clone size: many; J gene: TRBJ2-7; V gene: TRBV9; D gene: TRBD1
CDR3 protein: CASRSSHYEQYF; CDR3 DNA: TGTGCCAGCCGGTCGTCCCACTACGAGCAGTACTTC; clone size: -; J gene: TRBJ2-7; V gene: TRBV28; D gene: -
CDR3 protein: CASSLRGDRGWIGTDTQYF; CDR3 DNA: TGTGCCAGCAGTTTAAGGGGGGACCGAGGATGGATCGGCACAGATACGCAGTATTTT; clone size: few; J gene: TRBJ2-3; V gene: TRBV27; D gene: -
CDR3 protein: CASSRTGTAAYEQYF; CDR3 DNA: TGTGCCAGCTCACGAACCGGGACGGCCGCCTACGAGCAGTACTTC; clone size: -; J gene: TRBJ2-7; V gene: TRBV18; D gene: -
CDR3 protein: CASSLAGRRQPQHF; CDR3 DNA: TGTGCCAGCAGTTTAGCGGGGAGGCGGCAGCCCCAGCATTTT; clone size: -; J gene: TRBJ1-5; V gene: TRBV12-3/TRBV12-4; D gene: -
CDR3 protein: CASSLRNFLREVAVQYF; CDR3 DNA: TGTGCCAGCAGTTTGCGTAACTTTTTGCGGGAGGTCGCTGTGCAGTACTTC; clone size: -; J gene: TRBJ2-7; V gene: TRBV12-3/TRBV12-4; D gene: TRBD2
CDR3 protein: CASSFGGPGQSTEAFF; CDR3 DNA: TGTGCCAGCAGCTTTGGGGGTCCGGGACAGTCCACTGAAGCTTTCTTT; clone size: -; J gene: TRBJ1-1; V gene: TRBV7-2; D gene: TRBD1
CDR3 protein: CASSWQQGEQYF; CDR3 DNA: TGTGCCAGCAGCTGGCAACAGGGGGAGCAGTACTTC; clone size: few; J gene: TRBJ2-5; V gene: TRBV5-6; D gene: TRBD1
CDR3 protein: CSASWDWNEKLFF; CDR3 DNA: TGCAGTGCTTCCTGGGACTGGAATGAAAAACTGTTTTTT; clone size: -; J gene: TRBJ1-4; V gene: TRBV20-1; D gene: -
CDR3 protein: CAGSYLLPGLAGGTGEQFF; CDR3 DNA: TGTGCCGGCAGTTACCTGCTGCCGGGACTAGCGGGAGGTACTGGTGAGCAGTTCTTC; clone size: -; J gene: TRBJ2-1; V gene: TRBV6-5; D gene: TRBD2
CDR3 protein: CASSSRGVGTDTQYF; CDR3 DNA: TGTGCCAGCAGCTCGCGGGGGGTGGGCACAGATACGCAGTATTTT; clone size: few; J gene: TRBJ2-3; V gene: TRBV12-3/TRBV12-4; D gene: TRBD2
CDR3 protein: CASSLRGPYSTNEKLFF; CDR3 DNA: TGTGCCAGCAGCTTAAGGGGGCCCTACTCAACTAATGAAAAACTGTTTTTT; clone size: few; J gene: TRBJ1-4; V gene: TRBV2; D gene: TRBD1
CDR3 protein: CAISSLEFNEQFF; CDR3 DNA: TGTGCCATCAGTTCCCTTGAATTCAATGAGCAGTTCTTC; clone size: many; J gene: TRBJ2-1; V gene: TRBV10-3; D gene: -
CDR3 protein: CSASDRKLNTEAFF; CDR3 DNA: TGCAGTGCTAGCGACAGGAAACTGAACACTGAAGCTTTCTTT; clone size: -; J gene: TRBJ1-1; V gene: TRBV20-1; D gene: -
CDR3 protein: CSARGDFSTDTQYF; CDR3 DNA: TGCAGTGCTAGGGGCGACTTTAGCACAGATACGCAGTATTTT; clone size: -; J gene: TRBJ2-3; V gene: TRBV20-1; D gene: -
CDR3 protein: CASSQLGGTGPQHF; CDR3 DNA: TGTGCCAGCAGTCAACTAGGCGGCACGGGGCCCCAGCATTTT; clone size: -; J gene: TRBJ1-5; V gene: TRBV12-3/TRBV12-4; D gene: -
CDR3 protein: CASRGTSLPLAKNIQYF; CDR3 DNA: TGTGCCAGCAGGGGGACTAGCCTCCCTCTAGCCAAAAACATTCAGTACTTC; clone size: -; J gene: TRBJ2-4; V gene: TRBV27; D gene: TRBD2
CDR3 protein: CASSGLAGGPRETQYF; CDR3 DNA: TGCGCCAGCAGTGGACTAGCGGGGGGGCCGCGGGAGACCCAGTACTTC; clone size: few; J gene: TRBJ2-5; V gene: TRBV10-2; D gene: TRBD2
CDR3 protein: CASSSHYSGLHNEQFF; CDR3 DNA: TGTGCCAGCAGTTCCCATTATAGCGGGCTCCACAATGAGCAGTTCTTC; clone size: -; J gene: TRBJ2-1; V gene: TRBV5-5; D gene: TRBD2
CDR3 protein: CSATTGGAYEQYF; CDR3 DNA: TGCAGTGCTACGACCGGGGGCGCCTACGAGCAGTACTTC; clone size: -; J gene: TRBJ2-7; V gene: TRBV20-1; D gene: -
CDR3 protein: CASSYSATRSSYEQYF; CDR3 DNA: TGTGCCAGCAGTTACTCCGCGACTAGATCCTCCTACGAGCAGTACTTC; clone size: -; J gene: TRBJ2-7; V gene: TRBV6-2/TRBV6-3; D gene: -
CDR3 protein: CASSPDTANYGYTF; CDR3 DNA: TGTGCCAGCAGCCCCGACACAGCTAACTATGGCTACACCTTC; clone size: few; J gene: TRBJ1-2; V gene: TRBV9; D gene: -
CDR3 protein: CASSLNGVATHEQYF; CDR3 DNA: TGTGCCAGCAGCTTAAATGGAGTAGCCACCCACGAGCAGTACTTC; clone size: many; J gene: TRBJ2-7; V gene: TRBV7-3; D gene: -
CDR3 protein: CACSLGGDEQFF; CDR3 DNA: TGTGCCTGCAGCTTGGGGGGCGATGAGCAGTTCTTC; clone size: -; J gene: TRBJ2-1; V gene: TRBV7-2; D gene: -
CDR3 protein: CASSPRQGQLNEQFF; CDR3 DNA: TGTGCCAGCAGCCCTAGACAGGGGCAATTAAATGAGCAGTTCTTC; clone size: -; J gene: TRBJ2-1; V gene: TRBV14; D gene: TRBD1
CDR3 protein: CASSEDRGSYNEQFF; CDR3 DNA: TGTGCCAGCAGCGAGGACAGGGGTTCCTACAATGAGCAGTTCTTC; clone size: many; J gene: TRBJ2-1; V gene: TRBV2; D gene: TRBD1
CDR3 protein: CASSQLAGFNTQYF; CDR3 DNA: TGTGCCAGCAGTCAGCTCGCGGGCTTCAATACGCAGTATTTT; clone size: -; J gene: TRBJ2-3; V gene: TRBV28; D gene: -
CDR3 protein: CAAVRSGAFYEQYF; CDR3 DNA: TGTGCCGCCGTGCGTTCAGGGGCCTTCTACGAGCAGTACTTC; clone size: -; J gene: TRBJ2-7; V gene: TRBV6-1; D gene: -
CDR3 protein: CASSRGFGLAGDLSYEQYF; CDR3 DNA: TGTGCCAGCAGCCGGGGTTTTGGACTAGCGGGAGACCTCTCCTACGAGCAGTACTTC; clone size: -; J gene: TRBJ2-7; V gene: TRBV6-1; D gene: TRBD2
CDR3 protein: CASSPWTGGDTEAFF; CDR3 DNA: TGTGCCAGCAGCCCATGGACCGGAGGAGACACTGAAGCTTTCTTT; clone size: -; J gene: TRBJ1-1; V gene: TRBV5-1; D gene: -
CDR3 protein: CASSDSRTSTDTQYF; CDR3 DNA: TGTGCCAGCAGTGACTCGCGCACCAGCACAGATACGCAGTATTTT; clone size: few; J gene: TRBJ2-3; V gene: TRBV6-4; D gene: -
CDR3 protein: CATSRDSGGSKEQFF; CDR3 DNA: TGTGCCACCAGCAGAGATAGCGGGGGTTCGAAGGAGCAGTTCTTC; clone size: few; J gene: TRBJ2-1; V gene: TRBV15; D gene: TRBD2
CDR3 protein: CSAAEGGVVDEQYF; CDR3 DNA: TGCAGTGCTGCCGAGGGAGGGGTCGTAGACGAGCAGTACTTC; clone size: -; J gene: TRBJ2-7; V gene: TRBV20-1; D gene: TRBD2